This TCR beta chain was retrieved from a study of radiotherapy plus CTLA-4 blockade in lung cancer. Whole-study context: Among all patients, roughly 17% showed objective responses, while 30% to 40% had disease control.

Notes on this clone: Its target is unknown.

Generated by immunoSEQ multiplex PCR, the TCRdb table keeps only in-frame clones and is missing some. Among about 36,000 clones listed, approximately 72% were seen once. People whose metastatic non-small-cell lung cancer was chemo-refractory got focal radiation along with CTLA-4 blockade by ipilimumab. This CDR3 has 11 residues. Trimming removed 3 bases from V and 1 base from J, with 4 bases in between. Per germline, CDR1 DFQATT and CDR2 SNEGSKA (reference sequence). Study findings and constraints: Subsequent to radiotherapy plus ipilimumab, tumor-derived TCR clones underwent expansion in blood. Per reports, early blood T cell clone dynamics, plus interferon-beta, forecast response most strongly.

This chain connects TRBV20-1 to TRBJ2-7; D is uncertain. The sequence derives from a human donor with non-small cell lung cancer who had stable disease on radiotherapy plus ipilimumab. Material: peripheral blood, obtained from a patient treated with radiotherapy plus ipilimumab. The CDR3 region is CSASLSYEQYF. In nucleotides, the CDR3 is TGCAGTGCTAGTCTATCCTACGAGCAGTACTTC.